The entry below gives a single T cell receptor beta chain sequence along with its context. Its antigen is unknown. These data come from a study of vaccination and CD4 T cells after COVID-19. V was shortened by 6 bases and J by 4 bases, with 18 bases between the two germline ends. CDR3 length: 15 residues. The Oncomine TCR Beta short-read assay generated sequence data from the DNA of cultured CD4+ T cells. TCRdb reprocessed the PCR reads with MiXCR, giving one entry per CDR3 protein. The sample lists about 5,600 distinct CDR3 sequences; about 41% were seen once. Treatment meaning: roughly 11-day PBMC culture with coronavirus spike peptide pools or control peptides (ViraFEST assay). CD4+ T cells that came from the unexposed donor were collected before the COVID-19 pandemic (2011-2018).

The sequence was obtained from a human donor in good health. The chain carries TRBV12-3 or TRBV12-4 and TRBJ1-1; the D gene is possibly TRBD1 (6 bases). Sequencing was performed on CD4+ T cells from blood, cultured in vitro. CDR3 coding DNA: TGTGCCAGCAGCAGTGGGGTATCAGGGGTCACTGAAGCTTTCTTT. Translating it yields CASSSGVSGVTEAFF.